Shown below are 16 T cell receptor beta chains from a single sample sequenced in a study of high-grade serous ovarian cancer treatment subgroups. Measured with immunoSEQ multiplex PCR; TCRdb has only the in-frame clones, and not every one. This table holds about 7,100 clones, nearly 80% found once. Tumor samples were taken before definitive surgery or chemotherapy. The sequenced sample was tumor tissue. These receptor sequences come from a human donor with high-grade serous ovarian cancer.

The chain links TRBV11-2 to TRBJ2-1; D is uncertain. The CDR3 runs 15 residues. Trimming left V 3 bases short and J 1 base short, with 10 bases between. Per the germline V gene, CDR1 is SGHAT and CDR2 is FQNNGV. This CDR3 reads CASSFGRLSYNEQFF. CDR3 sequence (DNA): TGTGCCAGCAGCTTCGGGCGGCTGTCCTACAATGAGCAGTTCTTC.

V and J are TRBV19 and TRBJ1-1; D remains unclear. CDR1 LNHDA and CDR2 SQIVND come from the germline V gene (reference sequence). The CDR3 runs to 13 residues. V was pared by 5 bases and J by 1 base, with 8 bases between. CDR3 sequence (DNA): TGTGCCAGTAGTGAAACCCGGAACACTGAAGCTTTCTTT. It yields the protein CASSETRNTEAFF.

The gene calls are TRBV5-1 and TRBJ1-2; TRBD1 agrees at 8 bases. This CDR3 comprises 15 residues. In germline, CDR1 is SGHRS, CDR2 YFSETQ. Trimming at V came to 6 bases and at J to 8 bases, leaving 15 bases not matched to a gene. CDR3 residues: CASTLGTGRPEGYTF. The CDR3 coding sequence is TGCGCCAGCACCCTAGGGACAGGTAGACCCGAGGGCTACACCTTC.

This clone has just one count. This chain joins TRBV5-1 and TRBJ1-4; D not certain. CDR3 length: 15 amino acids. Germline loops: CDR1 SGHRS, CDR2 YFSETQ. The V end lost 6 bases, the J end lost 0 bases, and 12 bases lay between the germline ends. CDR3 loop: CASTTGDATNEKLFF. The DNA for the CDR3 is TGCGCCAGCACCACGGGAGATGCAACTAATGAAAAACTGTTTTTT.

This clone was detected only once. This chain joins TRBV5-4 and TRBJ2-3; no reliable D call. Germline CDR1 and CDR2: SGHNT and YYREEE (reference sequence). V lost 0 bases and J 5 bases, leaving 10 bases between the germline ends. This CDR3 comprises 14 residues. CDR3 sequence (DNA): TGTGCCAGCAGCTTGGCCTCGGGCGGAGATACGCAGTATTTT. The encoded protein is CASSLASGGDTQYF.

The gene calls are TRBV5-1 and TRBJ2-1, with D maybe TRBD2 (6 bases). The CDR3 spans 16 residues. Between the trimmed V and J ends, which lost 4 bases and 0 bases, there was a span of 14 bases. Germline CDR1 SGHRS, CDR2 YFSETQ. In DNA, the CDR3 is TGCGCCAGCAGCGGGGGGACGGGGAGCTCCTACAATGAGCAGTTCTTC. It specifies CASSGGTGSSYNEQFF.

V and J are TRBV2 and TRBJ2-1, with 7 bases identical to TRBD1. The CDR3 covers 15 residues. Germline trimming cut 3 bases from V and 0 bases from J; bases unmatched to any gene: 2. Looked up from germline, CDR1 is SNHLY and CDR2 is FYNNEI. In nucleotides, the CDR3 is TGTGCCAGCAGTGAGGGACAGACCTCCTACAATGAGCAGTTCTTC. The encoded protein is CASSEGQTSYNEQFF.

The rearrangement uses TRBV10-1 and TRBJ1-6, with 7 positions matching TRBD1. Germline values: CDR1 WNHNN, CDR2 SYGVQD (reference sequence). Trimming at V came to 6 bases and at J to 6 bases, leaving 5 bases not matched to a gene. This CDR3 comprises 14 residues. The CDR3 spells CASSQTGSNSPLHF. CDR3 sequence (DNA): TGCGCCAGCAGCCAGACAGGGAGTAATTCACCCCTCCACTTT.

The chain has TRBV5-5 and TRBJ2-3, with TRBD1 matching over 9 bases. CDR1 is SGHKS and CDR2 is YYEKEE in the germline V gene (reference sequence). The junction had 11 bases not matched to a gene; V was cut back by 0 bases and J by 3 bases. This CDR3 has 18 residues. CDR3: CASSLAYRTGGGTDTQYF. CDR3 coding DNA: TGTGCCAGCAGCTTGGCCTACCGAACAGGGGGCGGGACAGATACGCAGTATTTT.

The chain combines TRBV7-2 with TRBJ1-5; possible D gene TRBD1, 5 bases. The CDR3 runs 16 residues. CDR1 and CDR2 from the germline V gene are SGHTA and FQGNSA. V dropped 0 bases and J dropped 4 bases, with 13 bases sitting between them. DNA of the CDR3: TGTGCCAGCAGCTTAGCCCAGGGTTTCCAGAATCAGCCCCAGCATTTT. Its protein product is CASSLAQGFQNQPQHF.

The CDR3 spells CASSLRQGGEKLFF. CDR3 nucleotide sequence: TGTGCCAGCAGCTTAAGACAGGGAGGGGAAAAACTGTTTTTT. This chain links TRBV7-2 with TRBJ1-4; 7 positions match TRBD1. Per the germline V gene, CDR1 is SGHTA and CDR2 is FQGNSA. The CDR3 loop spans 14 amino acids. V shed 2 bases, J shed 8 bases, and the junction held 5 bases outside the gene matches.

The gene calls are TRBV10-1 and TRBJ1-6, with unresolved D. Germline loops: CDR1 WNHNN, CDR2 SYGVQD (reference sequence). The CDR3 totals 18 residues. Trimming removed 3 bases at V and 8 bases at J, with 23 bases between. For the CDR3, the DNA is TGCGCCAGCAGTGACCCCTGGGAAGGGTCGAAGGTGGATTCACCCCTCCACTTT. This translates into CASSDPWEGSKVDSPLHF.

V gene TRBV30 combines with J gene TRBJ2-6; D gene unclear. The CDR3 is 14 amino acids. Trimming removed 5 bases at V and 1 base at J, with 9 bases between. The germline V gene has CDR1 GTSNPN and CDR2 SVGIG (reference sequence). The CDR3 sequence: CAWSIGSGANVLTF. The DNA for the CDR3 is TGTGCCTGGTCCATAGGGTCTGGGGCCAACGTCCTGACTTTC.

The chain uses TRBV7-2 and TRBJ2-4; D gene ambiguous. The CDR3 totals 14 residues. Germline V gene lookup returns CDR1 SGHTA and CDR2 FQGNSA. Trimming pared 2 bases from V and 6 bases from J, leaving 11 bases between. CDR3 bases: TGTGCCAGCAGCTTACGGACGGGCGGAAACATTCAGTACTTC. Translation gives CASSLRTGGNIQYF.

The chain joins TRBV9 to TRBJ2-2, with D hard to call. The CDR3 spans 16 residues. The V and J ends lost 4 bases and 0 bases respectively, with 13 bases between them. CDR1 is SGDLS, CDR2 YYNGEE, per germline. This chain's CDR3 is CASSPRPNANTGELFF. The CDR3 DNA is TGTGCCAGCAGCCCACGACCAAACGCGAACACCGGGGAGCTGTTTTTT. Filled out from reference TRBV9 and TRBJ2-2, the complete variable domain reads DSGVTQTPKHLITATGQRVTLRCSPRSGDLSVYWYQQSLDQGLQFLIQYYNGEERAKGNILERFSAQQFPDLHSELNLSSLELGDSALYFCASSPRPNANTGELFFGEGSRLTVL.

The V and J genes are TRBV11-2 and TRBJ2-6, with 7 positions matching TRBD1. Germline CDR1 is SGHAT and CDR2 is FQNNGV. The CDR3 is 14 amino acids. V trimming: 5 bases; J trimming: 4 bases; junction bases outside the gene matches: 2. CDR3 DNA sequence: TGTGCCAGCAGCCAGGGGGTAGGGGCCAACGTCCTGACTTTC. It yields the protein CASSQGVGANVLTF.